This T cell receptor beta chain was sequenced for a study of CD8 T cells in Susac syndrome. There are 13 residues in the CDR3. V dropped 5 bases and J dropped 0 bases, with 10 bases sitting between them. From germline, CDR1 is SQVTM and CDR2 ANQGSEA. The RNA, about 0.5 to 1 ug, was put through reverse transcription using random hexamers. The method of amplification for TCR beta CDR3 was immunoSEQ multiplex PCR, covering 54 Vbeta and 13 Jbeta. MiXCR, applied by TCRdb to the immunoSEQ multiplex PCR reads, yields one record per CDR3 protein. The sample records roughly 200,000 distinct CDR3 sequences, 75% to 95% being singletons.

The TCR sequence derives from a human donor with Susac syndrome. Sequenced sample: CD4+ T cells from PBMCs. This chain joins TRBV29-1 and TRBJ1-1; D gene ambiguous. For the CDR3, the DNA is TGCAGCGTTCTACAGCGCTTGAACACTGAAGCTTTCTTT. It codes for CSVLQRLNTEAFF.